Each of the 4 T cell receptor beta chains below was sequenced from the same sample in a study of blood T cell repertoires in COVID-19. TCRdb's copy holds only in-frame clones and misses some; the assay was immunoSEQ multiplex PCR. The repertoire holds about 170,000 clones, 84% seen once, with roughly 13% in the top ten. Sequencing was carried out using peripheral blood. These TCRs come from a young man with active or convalescent COVID-19.

The chain links TRBV5-3 to TRBJ1-3; a possible D gene is TRBD1 (5 bases). TRBV5-3 is recorded as an ORF, its role being uncertain. The CDR3 is 16 residues long. V was cut by 0 bases and J by 0 bases, with 10 bases left in between. The CDR3 DNA sequence: TGTGCCAGAAGCTTGGATTACAGGTTCTCTGGAAACACCATATATTTT. Translation: CARSLDYRFSGNTIYF.

This chain links TRBV9 with TRBJ1-1; no reliable D call. Germline V gene sequence: CDR1 SGDLS, CDR2 YYNGEE. The CDR3 spans 16 residues. V was trimmed by 0 bases and J by 0 bases, leaving 12 bases between them. CDR3 nucleotide sequence: TGTGCCAGCAGCGTAGAACAGCCGAAGATGAACACTGAAGCTTTCTTT. It codes for CASSVEQPKMNTEAFF. The entire variable domain, with the rest obtained from reference TRBV9 and TRBJ1-1, is as follows: DSGVTQTPKHLITATGQRVTLRCSPRSGDLSVYWYQQSLDQGLQFLIQYYNGEERAKGNILERFSAQQFPDLHSELNLSSLELGDSALYFCASSVEQPKMNTEAFFGQGTRLTVV.

This clone appeared a single time. The chain combines TRBV7-9 with TRBJ1-1; D gene ambiguous. With 1 base removed from V and 4 bases from J, the gap between germline ends came to 4 bases. Germline CDR1 is SEHNR and CDR2 is FQNEAQ (reference sequence). This CDR3 is built from 12 residues. For the CDR3, the DNA is TGTGCCAGCAGCTTAGTGAGCACTGAAGCTTTCTTT. Encoded protein: CASSLVSTEAFF.

The V call is TRBV19, the J call TRBJ2-3; 7 bases line up with TRBD1. In germline, CDR1 is LNHDA, CDR2 SQIVND (reference sequence). The ends lost 4 bases at V and 2 bases at J; junction bases unmatched: 3. This CDR3 contains 14 residues. In nucleotides, the CDR3 is TGTGCCAGTAGTAGAGGACAGGCCACAGATACGCAGTATTTT. Translated, it gives CASSRGQATDTQYF.